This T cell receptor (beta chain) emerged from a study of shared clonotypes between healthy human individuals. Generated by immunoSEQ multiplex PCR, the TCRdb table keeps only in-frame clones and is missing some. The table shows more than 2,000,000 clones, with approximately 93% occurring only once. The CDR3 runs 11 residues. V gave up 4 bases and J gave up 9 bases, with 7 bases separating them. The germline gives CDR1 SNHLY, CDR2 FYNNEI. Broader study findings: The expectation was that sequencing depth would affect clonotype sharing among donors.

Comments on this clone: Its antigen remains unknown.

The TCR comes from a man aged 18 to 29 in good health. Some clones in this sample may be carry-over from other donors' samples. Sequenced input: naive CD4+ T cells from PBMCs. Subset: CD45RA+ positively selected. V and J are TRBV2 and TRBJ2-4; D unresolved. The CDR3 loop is CASSAKFIQYF. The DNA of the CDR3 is TGTGCCAGCAGTGCGAAGTTCATTCAGTACTTC.